A single sample is the source of the 14 T cell receptor beta chains below, sequenced in a study of T-cell reconstitution after alpha-beta-depleted transplantation in children (dated by TCRdb to 2016 to 2018). Library preparation employed PCR. Instrument on record: Illumina HiSeq 2500. To normalize quantification of the TCRbeta repertoire, the TCR libraries were built with molecular barcoding that relied on unique molecular identifiers. TCRdb reprocessed the public reads (quality trimming at Q25 with fastp, clone calling with MiXCR) and kept in-frame beta chains. Rows matching on CDR3 protein sequence are summarized as one entry with the most common DNA and genes. The sample table records approximately 100,000 distinct CDR3 sequences; more than 10% of these occur just once. The biggest ten clones account for approximately 13% of the sample. Sequenced here: PBMCs from the stem cell graft donor, sampled from the stem cell graft. The receptors shown here come from a human donor who donated a stem cell graft to a child with inherited bone marrow failure.

This clonotype was observed at least ten times. The chain uses TRBV4-3 and TRBJ2-2; the match to TRBD1 covers 10 bases. With V trimmed by 0 bases and J by 6 bases, 4 bases remained unmatched. The CDR3 loop spans 16 amino acids. Germline V CDR1 and CDR2: LGHNA, YSLEER. CDR3 amino acids: CASSQDDRGRAGELFF. CDR3 DNA sequence: TGCGCCAGCAGCCAAGACGACAGGGGGCGAGCCGGGGAGCTGTTTTTT.

This clonotype appeared many times. The V and J genes are TRBV12-3 or TRBV12-4 and TRBJ2-1; D possibly corresponds to TRBD1 (6 bases). The CDR3 spans 14 residues. Trimming took 8 bases from V and 4 from J, leaving 15 bases between them. Here the CDR3 reads CASFGRGSYNEQFF. In DNA form, the CDR3 reads TGTGCCAGCTTCGGTAGGGGGTCATACAATGAGCAGTTCTTC.

This clonotype was observed many times. The chain joins TRBV27 to TRBJ2-1, with D perhaps TRBD2 (5 bases). Trimming took 0 bases from V and 7 from J, leaving 10 bases between them. Germline CDR1 reads MNHEY; CDR2 reads SMNVEV (reference sequence). The CDR3 has 14 amino acids. CDR3 bases: TGTGCCAGCAGTTTATCGAGGGCGGCAAATGAGCAGTTCTTC. Protein: CASSLSRAANEQFF.

In this sample, this clonotype turned up many times. Sequence at one end of the junction differs from germline and may be a read error. This chain connects TRBV12-3 or TRBV12-4 to TRBJ2-1, with D tentatively TRBD2 (5 bases). The CDR3 length is 12 residues. CDR3 sequence: CASSLAGNEQFF. Here the CDR3 DNA reads TGTGCCAGCAGTCTAGCTGGGAATGAGCAGTTCTTC.

This clonotype was seen ten or more times. The V gene is TRBV5-5, the J gene TRBJ1-2; D is undetermined. This CDR3 is 13 amino acids long. The V end lost 4 bases, the J end lost 8 bases, and 15 bases lay between the germline ends. CDR1 is SGHKS and CDR2 is YYEKEE in the germline V gene (reference sequence). The CDR3 protein is CASSEGSHGGYTF. The CDR3 nucleotides are TGTGCCAGCAGCGAGGGCTCCCACGGGGGCTACACCTTC.

Notes on this clonotype: A clone one base away is much larger, so this may be a read error. The V call is TRBV27, the J call TRBJ2-7, with D maybe TRBD1 (6 bases). CDR1 and CDR2 (germline): MNHEY, SMNVEV (reference sequence). This CDR3 comprises 11 residues. With 5 bases removed from V and 6 bases from J, the gap between germline ends came to 8 bases. The CDR3 DNA sequence: TGTGCCAGCAGTCAGGGGAGCGAGCAGTACTTC. It encodes CASSQGSEQYF.

This clonotype has only a few counts. Just one base apart from a much larger clone, this may be a read error. V usage is TRBV20-1 and J usage is TRBJ1-4, with 7 positions matching TRBD1. V shed 3 bases and J 8 bases; nucleotides not matched to a gene: 12. This CDR3 comprises 15 residues. Germline V CDR1 and CDR2: DFQATT, SNEGSKA (reference sequence). In DNA, the CDR3 is TGCAGTGCTAGTTCGGGGGGGACAGTGATCGAAAAACTGTTTTTT. Its translation: CSASSGGTVIEKLFF.

The chain recombines TRBV2 with TRBJ2-4; TRBD2 matches 13 bases. This CDR3 region has 23 residues. CDR1 and CDR2 (germline): SNHLY, FYNNEI. The V and J ends lost 2 bases and 1 base, in that order; junction bases with no gene match: 20. The CDR3 bases are TGTGCCAGCAGTGAACGAGACAGGGTACTAGCGGGGGGGCCCCGGGCGGCCAAAAACATTCAGTACTTC. It encodes CASSERDRVLAGGPRAAKNIQYF.

This clonotype has more than one count but fewer than ten. This chain connects TRBV5-1 to TRBJ2-7, with a tentative D call TRBD2 (6 bases). Per the germline V gene, CDR1 is SGHRS and CDR2 is YFSETQ. Trimming took 0 bases from V and 1 from J, leaving 11 bases between them. The CDR3 is 15 amino acids. The CDR3 loop is CASSLGGRGSYEQYF. The DNA for the CDR3 is TGCGCCAGCAGCTTGGGCGGGCGGGGATCCTACGAGCAGTACTTC.

The chain is built from TRBV1 and TRBJ2-7. TRBV1 is a pseudogene segment. The CDR3 extends over 11 amino acids. CDR3 protein: CTSSPDYEQYF. CDR3 nucleotide sequence: TGCACCAGCAGCCCGGACTACGAGCAGTACTTC.

In this sample, this clonotype turned up many times. This rearrangement joins TRBV28 to TRBJ2-7, with 7 bases identical to TRBD1. CDR1 is MDHEN, CDR2 SYDVKM, per germline. V dropped 6 bases and J dropped 3; count of bases not matched to a gene: 5. The CDR3 is 13 residues long. CDR3 sequence: CASRPQGRYEQYF. For the CDR3, the DNA is TGTGCCAGCAGACCACAGGGGCGCTACGAGCAGTACTTC.

There are many counts of this clonotype. The chain recombines TRBV7-6 with TRBJ2-3; maybe TRBD2 (6 bases). Germline loops: CDR1 SGHVS, CDR2 FNYEAQ. Trimming took 4 bases from V and 6 from J, leaving 14 bases between them. This CDR3 has 14 amino acids. The CDR3 coding sequence is TGTGCCAGCAGCTCTAGCGCGGTCAGGGATACGCAGTATTTT. The encoded protein is CASSSSAVRDTQYF.

V gene TRBV28 combines with J gene TRBJ1-1; the D gene is possibly TRBD1 (5 bases). V shed 6 bases and J shed 2 bases, with 16 bases lying between them. The CDR3 length is 15 residues. In germline, CDR1 is MDHEN, CDR2 SYDVKM. As DNA, the CDR3 is TGTGCCAGCAGCCCCGTTAGGGGCAGTAACACTGAAGCTTTCTTT. Translation gives CASSPVRGSNTEAFF.

This clonotype occurred many times. V and J are TRBV27 and TRBJ1-2; 9 bases are shared with TRBD1. The junction had 11 bases not matched to a gene; V was cut back by 2 bases and J by 7 bases. The germline gives CDR1 MNHEY, CDR2 SMNVEV (reference sequence). There are 16 residues in the CDR3. CDR3 nucleotide sequence: TGTGCCAGCAGTTTAGCCGGACAGGGGAGTCGCGCTGGCTACACCTTC. It codes for CASSLAGQGSRAGYTF.